The clone carrying this TCR beta chain was observed a handful of times. This sample was taken from a study of T-cell reconstitution after alpha-beta-depleted transplantation in children. Preparation of the TCRbeta library was carried out with unique molecular identifiers. TCRdb re-called the PCR reads through MiXCR, storing one row per CDR3 protein. The profile covers approximately 640,000 distinct CDR3 sequences, with around 16% appearing a single time and about 1.1% taken by the ten largest. The TCR originated in a human donor who donated a stem cell graft to a child with acute myeloid leukemia. The sample was PBMCs from the stem cell graft donor, taken from the stem cell graft.

DNA of the CDR3: TGTGCCACCAGCACGAGGGGGGCAAACACCGGGGAGCTGTTTTTT. Protein sequence: CATSTRGANTGELFF. V and J are TRBV15 and TRBJ2-2, with D perhaps assigned TRBD1 or TRBD2 (6 bases each). Germline V gene data show CDR1 as LNHNV and CDR2 as YYDKDF (reference sequence). The CDR3 is 15 amino acids. V lost 4 bases to trimming and J lost 2 bases, with 11 bases between them.